This TCR beta chain was observed in a study of neoadjuvant anti-PD-1 for oral cavity cancer. Study-wide context: Patients mostly received three to four biweekly nivolumab doses at 3 mg/kg before surgery. Patients without progression received a fourth nivolumab dose around day 43, then surgical resection on days 50-56.

Most PBMC samples had roughly 0.45 ug input DNA in six replicates. Assay: immunoSEQ multiplex PCR; the TCRdb copy retains only in-frame clones and omits some. The profile shows tens of thousands of clones, 65% to 85% of them singletons. The receptor was derived from a person aged 35 to 85 with oral cavity squamous cell carcinoma. This sample comprised PBMCs, obtained before nivolumab (anti-PD-1) treatment.

In DNA, the CDR3 is TGCGCCAGCAGCCTCCCAGGGAGTACTGGAAACACCATATATTTT. Residues: CASSLPGSTGNTIYF. V gene TRBV4-1 combines with J gene TRBJ1-3; the D gene is possibly TRBD1 (5 bases). The CDR3 totals 15 residues. Trimming took off 4 bases at V and 2 bases at J, with 12 bases between the two ends. Germline values: CDR1 MGHRA, CDR2 YSYEKL.